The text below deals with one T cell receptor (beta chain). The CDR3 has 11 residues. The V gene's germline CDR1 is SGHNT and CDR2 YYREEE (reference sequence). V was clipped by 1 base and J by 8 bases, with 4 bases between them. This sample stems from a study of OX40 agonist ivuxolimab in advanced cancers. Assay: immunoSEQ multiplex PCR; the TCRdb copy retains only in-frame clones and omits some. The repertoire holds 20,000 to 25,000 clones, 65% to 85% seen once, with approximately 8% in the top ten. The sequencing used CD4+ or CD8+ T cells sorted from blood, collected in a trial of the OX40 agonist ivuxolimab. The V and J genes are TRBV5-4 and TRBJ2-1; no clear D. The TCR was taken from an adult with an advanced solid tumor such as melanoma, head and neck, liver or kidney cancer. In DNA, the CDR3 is TGTGCCAGCAGCTTGATCCATGAGCAGTTCTTC. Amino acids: CASSLIHEQFF.